This is a list of T cell receptor beta chains from one sample in a study of shared clonotypes between healthy human individuals. TCRdb keeps only in-frame clones here, not all; method: immunoSEQ multiplex PCR. The sample lists approximately 470,000 clones, almost 80% occurring once. Sequenced: PBMCs. These receptors were taken from a woman aged 40 to 55 in good health. Some clones in this sample may be carry-over from other donors' samples. Each CDR3 is given with its conserved first and last residue. The D gene is left open where the match is weak. Size is omitted from some rows. Given values are once, few, many or a class for expanded clones.

d_call: -; v_call: TRBV28; clone_size: -; j_call: TRBJ1-2; cdr3_nt: TGTGCCAGCAGTTTGCAGGACTATGGCTACACCTTC; cdr3_aa: CASSLQDYGYTF
d_call: -; v_call: TRBV5-4; clone_size: -; j_call: TRBJ2-3; cdr3_nt: TGTGCCAGCAGTCAACAGGGTGAAGATACGCAGTATTTT; cdr3_aa: CASSQQGEDTQYF
d_call: -; v_call: TRBV10-2; clone_size: -; j_call: TRBJ2-7; cdr3_nt: TGCGCCAGCAGTGAGGTGGCGGGGGCGGTCGACGAGCAGTACTTC; cdr3_aa: CASSEVAGAVDEQYF
d_call: TRBD2; v_call: TRBV10-3; clone_size: once; j_call: TRBJ2-7; cdr3_nt: TGTGCCATCTCTAGCAGCGGGAGTTACGAGCAGTACTTC; cdr3_aa: CAISSSGSYEQYF
d_call: -; v_call: TRBV18; clone_size: -; j_call: TRBJ2-2; cdr3_nt: TGTGCCAGCTCACCAACTTCAGGGTTAGGGGAGCTGTTTTTT; cdr3_aa: CASSPTSGLGELFF
d_call: TRBD2; v_call: TRBV6-4; clone_size: -; j_call: TRBJ2-3; cdr3_nt: TGTGCCAGCAGTAGGGGACTAGCGGACACAGATACGCAGTATTTT; cdr3_aa: CASSRGLADTDTQYF
d_call: -; v_call: TRBV28; clone_size: -; j_call: TRBJ1-1; cdr3_nt: TGTGCCAGCAAAGACAGGCCCACTGAAGCTTTCTTT; cdr3_aa: CASKDRPTEAFF
d_call: TRBD1; v_call: TRBV7-2; clone_size: -; j_call: TRBJ2-1; cdr3_nt: TGTGCCAGCAGCTTAGACAGGGGGCTCCACAATGAGCAGTTCTTC; cdr3_aa: CASSLDRGLHNEQFF
d_call: -; v_call: TRBV18; clone_size: -; j_call: TRBJ2-1; cdr3_nt: TGTGCCAGCTCACCGGGGGCCAGAGGAGGTTACAATGAGCAGTTCTTC; cdr3_aa: CASSPGARGGYNEQFF
d_call: -; v_call: TRBV5-8; clone_size: -; j_call: TRBJ1-3; cdr3_nt: TGTGCCAGCAGCGGGTACAGGAACTCTGGAAACACCATATATTTT; cdr3_aa: CASSGYRNSGNTIYF
d_call: TRBD2; v_call: TRBV7-9; clone_size: few; j_call: TRBJ2-3; cdr3_nt: TGTGCCAGCAGCTTAGACGGCGGGAGAGGGGATACGCAGTATTTT; cdr3_aa: CASSLDGGRGDTQYF
d_call: -; v_call: TRBV30; clone_size: -; j_call: TRBJ2-1; cdr3_nt: TGTGCCTCGAGAACTGGAACCCCCTACAATGAGCAGTTCTTC; cdr3_aa: CASRTGTPYNEQFF
d_call: TRBD1; v_call: TRBV4-1; clone_size: -; j_call: TRBJ1-2; cdr3_nt: TGCGCCAGCAGCCCTGGACAGGGCGTCTCTGGCTACACCTTC; cdr3_aa: CASSPGQGVSGYTF
d_call: -; v_call: TRBV29-1; clone_size: -; j_call: TRBJ2-7; cdr3_nt: TGCAGCGTTGATGGCGGGGCGTTCGGGTACGAGCAGTACTTC; cdr3_aa: CSVDGGAFGYEQYF
d_call: -; v_call: TRBV7-9; clone_size: -; j_call: TRBJ1-2; cdr3_nt: TGTGCCAGCAGCTCCGTTCCGGGGGATTTTGATGGCTACACCTTC; cdr3_aa: CASSSVPGDFDGYTF
d_call: -; v_call: TRBV10-3; clone_size: -; j_call: TRBJ2-1; cdr3_nt: TGTGCCATCAGTGATTCGGGCGAGAAAATCTACAATGAGCAGTTCTTC; cdr3_aa: CAISDSGEKIYNEQFF
d_call: -; v_call: TRBV5-1; clone_size: -; j_call: TRBJ2-7; cdr3_nt: TGCGCCAGCAGCATCTACGAGCAGTACTTC; cdr3_aa: CASSIYEQYF
d_call: -; v_call: TRBV11-3; clone_size: -; j_call: TRBJ1-1; cdr3_nt: TGTGCCAGCAGCTCGCCCTACAGCACTGAAGCTTTCTTT; cdr3_aa: CASSSPYSTEAFF
d_call: -; v_call: TRBV6-6; clone_size: once; j_call: TRBJ2-1; cdr3_nt: TGTGCCAGCAGCCTACGGACCTACAATGAGCAGTTCTTC; cdr3_aa: CASSLRTYNEQFF
d_call: TRBD1; v_call: TRBV27; clone_size: -; j_call: TRBJ1-2; cdr3_nt: TGTGCCAGCAGTTCTATTGGGGGGCAAAGGGACAGAGTGCGTGGCTACACCTTC; cdr3_aa: CASSSIGGQRDRVRGYTF
d_call: TRBD2; v_call: TRBV11-2; clone_size: -; j_call: TRBJ2-5; cdr3_nt: TGTGCCAGCAGCTTAGTCTCCCCTCGAAGGACTAGGAGGGAGACCCAGTACTTC; cdr3_aa: CASSLVSPRRTRRETQYF
d_call: -; v_call: TRBV2; clone_size: -; j_call: TRBJ1-2; cdr3_nt: TGTGCCAGCAGTGAATACTCGAACGGGTACTATGGCTACACCTTC; cdr3_aa: CASSEYSNGYYGYTF
d_call: -; v_call: TRBV5-1; clone_size: few; j_call: TRBJ1-1; cdr3_nt: TGCGCCAGCAGCTTGGCGGGGGCGACTGAAGCTTTCTTT; cdr3_aa: CASSLAGATEAFF
d_call: TRBD2; v_call: TRBV7-9; clone_size: once; j_call: TRBJ2-3; cdr3_nt: TGTGCCAGCAGCCCTTCTAGCGGGGCAGATACGCAGTATTTT; cdr3_aa: CASSPSSGADTQYF
d_call: TRBD1; v_call: TRBV30; clone_size: -; j_call: TRBJ2-2; cdr3_nt: TGTGCCTGGGGACAGGGGGCGCGGGGTTTTTCCGGGGAGCTGTTTTTT; cdr3_aa: CAWGQGARGFSGELFF
d_call: TRBD1; v_call: TRBV28; clone_size: -; j_call: TRBJ1-2; cdr3_nt: TGTGCCAGCAGTTTATTACAGGGGAGGGGCGGCTACACCTTC; cdr3_aa: CASSLLQGRGGYTF
d_call: -; v_call: TRBV7-6; clone_size: few; j_call: TRBJ1-3; cdr3_nt: TGTGCCAGCACCTCCGAGGGGTGGGGAAACACCATATATTTT; cdr3_aa: CASTSEGWGNTIYF
d_call: -; v_call: TRBV10-3; clone_size: -; j_call: TRBJ2-2; cdr3_nt: TGTGCCATCAGTGAAAAGTCAGAGAACACCGGGGAGCTGTTTTTT; cdr3_aa: CAISEKSENTGELFF
d_call: TRBD1; v_call: TRBV19; clone_size: -; j_call: TRBJ1-5; cdr3_nt: TGTGCCAGTAGTAAGGGACAGGGAAGCAATCAGCCCCAGCATTTT; cdr3_aa: CASSKGQGSNQPQHF
d_call: TRBD2; v_call: TRBV6-4; clone_size: -; j_call: TRBJ2-3; cdr3_nt: TGTGCCAGCAGTGAATCTAGCGGGAGTGGAACAGATACGCAGTATTTT; cdr3_aa: CASSESSGSGTDTQYF
d_call: -; v_call: TRBV5-6; clone_size: -; j_call: TRBJ2-7; cdr3_nt: TGTGCCAGCAGCACGGACCACAGAGCCTACGAGCAGTACTTC; cdr3_aa: CASSTDHRAYEQYF
d_call: -; v_call: TRBV5-1; clone_size: -; j_call: TRBJ1-4; cdr3_nt: TGCGCCAGCAGCTTGGAAGCAGGGGTGTTTGAAAAACTGTTTTTT; cdr3_aa: CASSLEAGVFEKLFF
d_call: TRBD1; v_call: TRBV11-3; clone_size: -; j_call: TRBJ2-1; cdr3_nt: TGTGCCAGCAGCTTAGGGGCTGGACAGGGGCAGTTCTTC; cdr3_aa: CASSLGAGQGQFF
d_call: -; v_call: TRBV19; clone_size: -; j_call: TRBJ2-7; cdr3_nt: TGTGCCAGTAAACCCCAGGGCGGGGTTCAGGAGCAGTACTTC; cdr3_aa: CASKPQGGVQEQYF
d_call: TRBD2; v_call: TRBV7-9; clone_size: -; j_call: TRBJ2-7; cdr3_nt: TGTGCCAGCTCAGGGGGACTAGCGGAGTCCTCCTACGAGCAGTACTTC; cdr3_aa: CASSGGLAESSYEQYF
d_call: TRBD1; v_call: TRBV7-9; clone_size: -; j_call: TRBJ1-1; cdr3_nt: TGTGCCAGCAGCGCGGGACAGGGGGTGAACACTGAAGCTTTCTTT; cdr3_aa: CASSAGQGVNTEAFF
d_call: -; v_call: TRBV6-5; clone_size: -; j_call: TRBJ1-2; cdr3_nt: TGTGCCAGCAGCCTCGCCCCTTCAAGGGATGGCTACACCTTC; cdr3_aa: CASSLAPSRDGYTF
d_call: -; v_call: TRBV7-9; clone_size: -; j_call: TRBJ1-3; cdr3_nt: TGTGCCAGCAGCTTAGGGGCAGATGATGCCTCTGGAAACACCATATATTTT; cdr3_aa: CASSLGADDASGNTIYF
d_call: -; v_call: TRBV5-1; clone_size: -; j_call: TRBJ1-1; cdr3_nt: TGCGCCAGCAGCTTCGGGGGGGCGAACACTGAAGCTTTCTTT; cdr3_aa: CASSFGGANTEAFF
d_call: TRBD2; v_call: TRBV29-1; clone_size: few; j_call: TRBJ2-5; cdr3_nt: TGCAGCGTTGGGGCGGGGGGTGGAGAGACCCAGTACTTC; cdr3_aa: CSVGAGGGETQYF
d_call: -; v_call: TRBV30; clone_size: -; j_call: TRBJ1-1; cdr3_nt: TGTGCCTGGAGTGTCTCCAGGGGAAAAACTGAAGCTTTCTTT; cdr3_aa: CAWSVSRGKTEAFF
d_call: -; v_call: TRBV30; clone_size: -; j_call: TRBJ1-4; cdr3_nt: TGTGCCTGGGGGTCGGAAATTAATGAAAAACTGTTTTTT; cdr3_aa: CAWGSEINEKLFF
d_call: -; v_call: TRBV19; clone_size: -; j_call: TRBJ2-2; cdr3_nt: TGTGCCAGTATGGGGCCTTACACCGGGGAGCTGTTTTTT; cdr3_aa: CASMGPYTGELFF
d_call: -; v_call: TRBV7-2; clone_size: -; j_call: TRBJ2-5; cdr3_nt: TGTGCCAGCAGCTTCGGCGGGAACCAAGAGACCCAGTACTTC; cdr3_aa: CASSFGGNQETQYF
d_call: -; v_call: TRBV15; clone_size: -; j_call: TRBJ1-5; cdr3_nt: TGTGCCACCAGCAGAGATAAGAACAGGTCACTCCAGCCCCAGCATTTT; cdr3_aa: CATSRDKNRSLQPQHF
d_call: -; v_call: TRBV2; clone_size: -; j_call: TRBJ2-7; cdr3_nt: TGTGCCAGCAGTGTTCGGCAGTACGAGCAGTACTTC; cdr3_aa: CASSVRQYEQYF
d_call: TRBD2; v_call: TRBV2; clone_size: -; j_call: TRBJ2-1; cdr3_nt: TGTGCCAGCAGGCCCTGGACTAGCGGGGCTTCCTACAATGAGCAGTTCTTC; cdr3_aa: CASRPWTSGASYNEQFF
d_call: -; v_call: TRBV6-6; clone_size: -; j_call: TRBJ1-3; cdr3_nt: TGTGCCAGCAGCACCAGGACAGTCTCTGGAAACACCATATATTTT; cdr3_aa: CASSTRTVSGNTIYF
d_call: TRBD2; v_call: TRBV30; clone_size: -; j_call: TRBJ2-3; cdr3_nt: TGTGCCTGGCCCCACGGGGCTAGCGGGAGAGATACGCAGTATTTT; cdr3_aa: CAWPHGASGRDTQYF
d_call: -; v_call: TRBV4-2; clone_size: -; j_call: TRBJ1-5; cdr3_nt: TGTGCCAGCAGCCAAGATCCGGGGGGTGGTCAGCCCCAGCATTTT; cdr3_aa: CASSQDPGGGQPQHF
d_call: TRBD2; v_call: TRBV10-3; clone_size: -; j_call: TRBJ2-7; cdr3_nt: TGTGCCATCAGTGGGGTACTAGCGGGAGGTTCTGGTCGTCCCGAGCAGTACTTC; cdr3_aa: CAISGVLAGGSGRPEQYF
d_call: TRBD1; v_call: TRBV7-8; clone_size: -; j_call: TRBJ2-1; cdr3_nt: TGTGCCAGCAGCTTAGGAACCGGGACAGGGGGTTTTGAGCAGTTCTTC; cdr3_aa: CASSLGTGTGGFEQFF
d_call: -; v_call: TRBV6-5; clone_size: -; j_call: TRBJ2-7; cdr3_nt: TGTGCCAGCAGTTACTCCGGAGGGACCTACGAGCAGTACTTC; cdr3_aa: CASSYSGGTYEQYF
d_call: TRBD2; v_call: TRBV27; clone_size: -; j_call: TRBJ2-5; cdr3_nt: TGTGCCAGCAGCCCCCCCCGGGGGGTTAGCGGGAGGGCCGTCCGTCCGGAGACCCAGTACTTC; cdr3_aa: CASSPPRGVSGRAVRPETQYF
d_call: TRBD2; v_call: TRBV11-3; clone_size: -; j_call: TRBJ2-2; cdr3_nt: TGTGCCAGCAGCTTAGTAGCGGGAGCGATCACCGGGGAGCTGTTTTTT; cdr3_aa: CASSLVAGAITGELFF
d_call: -; v_call: TRBV6-6; clone_size: few; j_call: TRBJ2-3; cdr3_nt: TGTGCCTCTCAAGGCGGACCCACAGATACGCAGTATTTT; cdr3_aa: CASQGGPTDTQYF
d_call: -; v_call: TRBV5-8; clone_size: -; j_call: TRBJ2-1; cdr3_nt: TGTGCCAGCAGCTGGACTATTAGGAATGAGCAGTTCTTC; cdr3_aa: CASSWTIRNEQFF
d_call: TRBD2; v_call: TRBV2; clone_size: -; j_call: TRBJ2-7; cdr3_nt: TGTGCCAGCAGTGGGCTAGCGGGCCTCTCCTACGAGCAGTACTTC; cdr3_aa: CASSGLAGLSYEQYF
d_call: -; v_call: TRBV2; clone_size: -; j_call: TRBJ2-2; cdr3_nt: TGTGCCAGCAGTCGAGGGCAGCGGCCGAACACCGGGGAGCTGTTTTTT; cdr3_aa: CASSRGQRPNTGELFF
d_call: TRBD1; v_call: TRBV30; clone_size: -; j_call: TRBJ1-2; cdr3_nt: TGTGCCTGGAGTCAGGGACAGACCTATGGCTACACCTTC; cdr3_aa: CAWSQGQTYGYTF